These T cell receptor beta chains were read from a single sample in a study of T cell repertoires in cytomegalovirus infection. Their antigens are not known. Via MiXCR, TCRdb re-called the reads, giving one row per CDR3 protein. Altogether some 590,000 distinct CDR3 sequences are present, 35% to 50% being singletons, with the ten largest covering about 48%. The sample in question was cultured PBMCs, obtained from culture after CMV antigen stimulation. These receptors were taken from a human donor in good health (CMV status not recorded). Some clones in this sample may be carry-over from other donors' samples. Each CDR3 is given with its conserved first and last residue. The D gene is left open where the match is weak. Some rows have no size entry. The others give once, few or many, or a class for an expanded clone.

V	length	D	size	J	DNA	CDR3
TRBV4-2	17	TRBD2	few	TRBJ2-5	TGTGCCAGCAGCCAAGGGGGACTAGCGGGGCGTCAAGAGACCCAGTACTTC	CASSQGGLAGRQETQYF
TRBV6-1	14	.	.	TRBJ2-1	TGTGCCAGCAGTGAACGAAACCTCGGGTCGGAGCAGTTCTTC	CASSERNLGSEQFF
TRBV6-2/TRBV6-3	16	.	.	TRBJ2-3	TGTGCCAGCAGTTACGGTGGACTCGTTGTCGCAGATACGCAGTATTTT	CASSYGGLVVADTQYF
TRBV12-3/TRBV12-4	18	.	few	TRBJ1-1	TGTGCCAGCAGTTTCGGATTCTATGGCGACTCGTCGAACACTGAAGCTTTCTTT	CASSFGFYGDSSNTEAFF
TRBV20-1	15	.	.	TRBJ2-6	TGCAGTGCTAGAGACCTGAGCTCTGGGGCCAACGTCCTGACTTTC	CSARDLSSGANVLTF
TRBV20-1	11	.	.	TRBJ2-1	TGCAGTGCTCGTCTCAGGGTTGAGCAGTTCTTC	CSARLRVEQFF
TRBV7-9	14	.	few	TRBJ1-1	TGTGCCAGCAGCGCGACCGGCGGGGCCGAGAGAGCTTTCTTT	CASSATGGAERAFF
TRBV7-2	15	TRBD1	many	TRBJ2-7	TGTGCCAGCAGCCCCAGACAGGGGGCCTCCTACGAGCAGTACTTC	CASSPRQGASYEQYF
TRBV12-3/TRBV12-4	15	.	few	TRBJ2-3	TGTGCCAGCAGTGGAGTGGCAGACGGCACAGATACGCAGTATTTT	CASSGVADGTDTQYF
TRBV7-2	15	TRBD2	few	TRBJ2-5	TGTGCCAGCCTGAACCAAAGACTAGCGGGGGGGACCCAGTACTTC	CASLNQRLAGGTQYF
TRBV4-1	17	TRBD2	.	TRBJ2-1	TGCGCCAGCAGCCAAGAAACGGGCGGGGGGGCCTACAATGAGCAGTTCTTC	CASSQETGGGAYNEQFF
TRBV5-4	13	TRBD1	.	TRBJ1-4	TGTGCCACATCACGGGACAGGGGTGGAAAACTGTTTTTT	CATSRDRGGKLFF
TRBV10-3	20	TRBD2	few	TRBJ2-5	TGTGCCATCAGTGAGTCCAGGACTAGCGGGGCACTGAGGGGCCAAGAGACCCAGTACTTC	CAISESRTSGALRGQETQYF
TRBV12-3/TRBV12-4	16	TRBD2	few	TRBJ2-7	TGTGCCAGCAGTTTAGTCGCCGGGACTATCTCCTACGAGCAGTACTTC	CASSLVAGTISYEQYF
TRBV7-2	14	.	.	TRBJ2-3	TGTGCCAGCAGCTCTCTCCTTGGGTCAGATACGCAGTATTTT	CASSSLLGSDTQYF
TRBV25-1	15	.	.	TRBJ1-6	TGTGCCAGCAGTGAAACGACAGGAGATGGTTCACCCCTCCACTTT	CASSETTGDGSPLHF
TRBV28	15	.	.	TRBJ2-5	TGTGCCAGCAGCCCCGAAGGAAGGATCCAAGAGACCCAGTACTTC	CASSPEGRIQETQYF
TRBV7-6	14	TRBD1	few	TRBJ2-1	TGTGCCAGCAGCTTATGGGGACAGTACAATGAGCAGTTCTTC	CASSLWGQYNEQFF
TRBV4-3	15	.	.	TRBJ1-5	TGCGCCAGCAGCCAAGATGGCCGGGGGGATCAGCCCCAGCATTTT	CASSQDGRGDQPQHF
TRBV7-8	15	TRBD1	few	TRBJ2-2	TGTGCCAGCGGTCCCGGGACAGGGGTCCCCGGGGAGCTGTTTTTT	CASGPGTGVPGELFF
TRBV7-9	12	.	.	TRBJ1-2	TGTGCCAGCAGGCGGACAGACTATGGCTACACCTTC	CASRRTDYGYTF
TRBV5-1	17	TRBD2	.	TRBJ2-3	TGCGCCAGCAGCTTGCCTGGACTAGCGGGGGTTAGAGATACGCAGTATTTT	CASSLPGLAGVRDTQYF
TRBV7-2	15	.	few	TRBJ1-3	TGTGCCAGCAGCCCAAACCAATACAGTGGAAACACCATATATTTT	CASSPNQYSGNTIYF
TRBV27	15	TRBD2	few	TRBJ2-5	TGTGCCAGCAGGGGACTAGCGGGGGGTCAAGAGACCCAGTACTTC	CASRGLAGGQETQYF